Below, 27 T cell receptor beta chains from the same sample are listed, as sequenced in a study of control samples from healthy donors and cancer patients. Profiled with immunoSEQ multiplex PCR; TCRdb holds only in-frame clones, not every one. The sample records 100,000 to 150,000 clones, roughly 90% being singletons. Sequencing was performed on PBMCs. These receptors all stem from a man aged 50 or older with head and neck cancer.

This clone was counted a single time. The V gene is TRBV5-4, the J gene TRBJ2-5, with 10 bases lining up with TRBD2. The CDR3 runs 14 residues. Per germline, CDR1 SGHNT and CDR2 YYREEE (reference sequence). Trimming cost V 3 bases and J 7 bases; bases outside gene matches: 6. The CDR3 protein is CASSSRLAGATQYF. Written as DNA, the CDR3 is TGTGCCAGCAGCTCGCGGCTAGCGGGAGCGACCCAGTACTTC. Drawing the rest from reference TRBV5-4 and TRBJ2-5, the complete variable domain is ETGVTQSPTHLIKTRGQQVTLRCSSQSGHNTVSWYQQALGQGPQFIFQYYREEENGRGNFPPRFSGLQFPNYSSELNVNALELDDSALYLCASSSRLAGATQYFGPGTRLLVL.

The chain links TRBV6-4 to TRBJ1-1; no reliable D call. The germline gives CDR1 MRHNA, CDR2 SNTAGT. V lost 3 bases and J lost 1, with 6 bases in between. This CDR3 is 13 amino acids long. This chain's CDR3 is CASSEVENTEAFF. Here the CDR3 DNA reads TGTGCCAGCAGTGAGGTAGAGAACACTGAAGCTTTCTTT.

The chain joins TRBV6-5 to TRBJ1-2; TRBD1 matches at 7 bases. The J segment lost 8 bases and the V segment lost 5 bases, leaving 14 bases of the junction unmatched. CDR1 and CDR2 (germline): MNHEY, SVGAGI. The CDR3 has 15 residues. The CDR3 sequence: CASSPPLLTGIGYTF. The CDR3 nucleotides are TGTGCCAGCAGTCCCCCCCTGCTGACAGGGATAGGCTACACCTTC.

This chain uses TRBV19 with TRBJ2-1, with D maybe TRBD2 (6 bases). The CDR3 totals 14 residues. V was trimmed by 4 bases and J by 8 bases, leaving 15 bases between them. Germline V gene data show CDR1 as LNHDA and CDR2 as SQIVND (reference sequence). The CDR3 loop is CASSTTAGSDEQFF. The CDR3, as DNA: TGTGCCAGTAGTACGACGGCGGGGTCCGATGAGCAGTTCTTC.

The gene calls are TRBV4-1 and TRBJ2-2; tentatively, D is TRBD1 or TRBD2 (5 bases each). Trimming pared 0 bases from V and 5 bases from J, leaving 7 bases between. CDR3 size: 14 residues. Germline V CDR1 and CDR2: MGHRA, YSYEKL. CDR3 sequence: CASSQDWGTGELFF. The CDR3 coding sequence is TGCGCCAGCAGCCAAGATTGGGGGACCGGGGAGCTGTTTTTT.

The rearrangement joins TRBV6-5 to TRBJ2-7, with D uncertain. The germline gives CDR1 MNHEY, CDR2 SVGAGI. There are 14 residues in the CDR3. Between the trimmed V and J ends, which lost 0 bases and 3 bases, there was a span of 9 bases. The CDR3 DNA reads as TGTGCCAGCAGTTACTCGAACAGCATCTACGAGCAGTACTTC. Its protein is CASSYSNSIYEQYF.

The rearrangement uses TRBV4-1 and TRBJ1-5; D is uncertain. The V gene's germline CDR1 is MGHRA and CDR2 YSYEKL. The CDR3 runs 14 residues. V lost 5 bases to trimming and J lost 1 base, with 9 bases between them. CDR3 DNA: TGCGCCAGCAGCACCTCGTGGAGCAATCAGCCCCAGCATTTT. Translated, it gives CASSTSWSNQPQHF.

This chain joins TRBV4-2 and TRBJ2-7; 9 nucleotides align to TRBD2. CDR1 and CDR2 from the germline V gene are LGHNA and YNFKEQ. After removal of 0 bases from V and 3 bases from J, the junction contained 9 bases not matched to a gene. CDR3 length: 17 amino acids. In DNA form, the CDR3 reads TGTGCCAGCAGCCAAGAGTCAGTAGCGGGAGTAAGCTACGAGCAGTACTTC. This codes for CASSQESVAGVSYEQYF.

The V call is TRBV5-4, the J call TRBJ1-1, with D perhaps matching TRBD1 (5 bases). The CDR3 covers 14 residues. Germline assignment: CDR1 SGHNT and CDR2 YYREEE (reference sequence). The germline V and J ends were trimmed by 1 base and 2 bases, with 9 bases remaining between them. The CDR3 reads CASSLIQGNTEAFF. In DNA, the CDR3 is TGTGCCAGCAGCTTGATTCAGGGTAACACTGAAGCTTTCTTT.

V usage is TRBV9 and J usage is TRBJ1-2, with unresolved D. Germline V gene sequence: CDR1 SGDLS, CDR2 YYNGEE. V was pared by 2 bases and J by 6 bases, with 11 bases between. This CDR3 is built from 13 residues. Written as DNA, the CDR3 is TGTGCCAGCAGCGTTGGGAGTCAAGATGGCTACACCTTC. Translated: CASSVGSQDGYTF.

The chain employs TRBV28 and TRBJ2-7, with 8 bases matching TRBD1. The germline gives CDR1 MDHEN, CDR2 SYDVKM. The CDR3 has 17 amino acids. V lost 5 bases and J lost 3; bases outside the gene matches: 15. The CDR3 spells CASSPPTGAGTYYEQYF. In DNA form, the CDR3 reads TGTGCCAGCAGTCCCCCGACAGGGGCAGGGACTTACTACGAGCAGTACTTC.

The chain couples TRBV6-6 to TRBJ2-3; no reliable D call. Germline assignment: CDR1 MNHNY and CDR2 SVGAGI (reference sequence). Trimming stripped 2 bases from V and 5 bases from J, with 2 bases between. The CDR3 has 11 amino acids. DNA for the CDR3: TGTGCCAGCAGTTACGGAGATACGCAGTATTTT. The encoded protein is CASSYGDTQYF.

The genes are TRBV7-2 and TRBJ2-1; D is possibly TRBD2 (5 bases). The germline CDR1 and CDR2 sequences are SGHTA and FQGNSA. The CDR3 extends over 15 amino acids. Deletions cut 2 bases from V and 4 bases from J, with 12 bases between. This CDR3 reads CASSLWTEEYNEQFF. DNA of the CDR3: TGTGCCAGCAGCTTATGGACGGAGGAGTACAATGAGCAGTTCTTC.

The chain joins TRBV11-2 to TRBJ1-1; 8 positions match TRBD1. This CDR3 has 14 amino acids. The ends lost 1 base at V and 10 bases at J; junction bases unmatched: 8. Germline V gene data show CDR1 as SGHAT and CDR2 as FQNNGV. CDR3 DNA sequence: TGTGCCAGCAGCTTAGCAGGGGGCTGGGATGGAGCTTTCTTT. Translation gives CASSLAGGWDGAFF.

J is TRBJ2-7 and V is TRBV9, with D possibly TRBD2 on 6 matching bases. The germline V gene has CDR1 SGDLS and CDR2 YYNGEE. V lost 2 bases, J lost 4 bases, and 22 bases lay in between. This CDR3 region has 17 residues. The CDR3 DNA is TGTGCCAGCAGCGTCGGGGGTGGGATCCCAACGTATTACGAGCAGTACTTC. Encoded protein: CASSVGGGIPTYYEQYF.

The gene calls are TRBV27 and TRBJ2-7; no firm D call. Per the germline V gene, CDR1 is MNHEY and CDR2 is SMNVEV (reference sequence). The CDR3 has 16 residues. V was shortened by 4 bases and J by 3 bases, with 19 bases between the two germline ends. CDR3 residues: CASSSLVSVSYYEQYF. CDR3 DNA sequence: TGTGCCAGCAGTTCCCTCGTCTCGGTTTCCTACTACGAGCAGTACTTC.

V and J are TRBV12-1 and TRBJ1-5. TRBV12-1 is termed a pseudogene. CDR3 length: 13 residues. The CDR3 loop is CASSPRGNQPQHF. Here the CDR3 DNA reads TGTGCCAGCAGCCCGAGGGGCAATCAGCCCCAGCATTTT.

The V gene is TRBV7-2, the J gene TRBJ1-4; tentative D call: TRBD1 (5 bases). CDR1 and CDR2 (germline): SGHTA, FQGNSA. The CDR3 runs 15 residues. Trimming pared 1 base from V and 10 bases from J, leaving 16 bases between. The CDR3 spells CASSLGWQGQGKLFF. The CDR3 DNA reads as TGTGCCAGCAGCTTAGGTTGGCAGGGCCAGGGAAAACTGTTTTTT.

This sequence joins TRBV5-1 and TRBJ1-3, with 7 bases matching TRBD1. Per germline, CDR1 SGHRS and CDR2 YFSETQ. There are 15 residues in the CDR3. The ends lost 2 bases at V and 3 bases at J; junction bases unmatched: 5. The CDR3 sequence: CASSFTGAVGNTIYF. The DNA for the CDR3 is TGCGCCAGCAGCTTTACAGGGGCGGTTGGAAACACCATATATTTT.

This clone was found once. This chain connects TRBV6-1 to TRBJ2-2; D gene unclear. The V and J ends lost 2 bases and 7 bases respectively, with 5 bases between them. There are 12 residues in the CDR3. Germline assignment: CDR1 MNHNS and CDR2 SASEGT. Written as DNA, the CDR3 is TGTGCCAGCAGTGAACGGAGCGGGGAGCTGTTTTTT. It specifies CASSERSGELFF.

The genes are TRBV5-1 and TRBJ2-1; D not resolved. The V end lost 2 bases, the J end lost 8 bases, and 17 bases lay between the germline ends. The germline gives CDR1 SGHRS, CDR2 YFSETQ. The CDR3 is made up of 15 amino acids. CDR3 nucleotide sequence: TGCGCCAGCAGCTTTAGGGAAGGGCAGGTCGATGAGCAGTTCTTC. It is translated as CASSFREGQVDEQFF. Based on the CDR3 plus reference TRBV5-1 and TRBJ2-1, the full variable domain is KAGVTQTPRYLIKTRGQQVTLSCSPISGHRSVSWYQQTPGQGLQFLFEYFSETQRNKGNFPGRFSGRQFSNSRSEMNVSTLELGDSALYLCASSFREGQVDEQFFGPGTRLTVL.

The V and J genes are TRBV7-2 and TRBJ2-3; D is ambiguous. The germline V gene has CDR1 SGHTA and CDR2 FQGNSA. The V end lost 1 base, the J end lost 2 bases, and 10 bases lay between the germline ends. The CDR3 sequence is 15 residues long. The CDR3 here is CASSLDPNPTDTQYF. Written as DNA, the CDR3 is TGTGCCAGCAGCTTAGACCCAAACCCCACAGATACGCAGTATTTT.

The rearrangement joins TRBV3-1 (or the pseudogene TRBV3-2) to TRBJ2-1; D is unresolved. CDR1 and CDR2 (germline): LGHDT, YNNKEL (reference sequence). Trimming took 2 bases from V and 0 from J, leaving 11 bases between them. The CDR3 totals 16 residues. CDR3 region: CASSQLSLSSYNEQFF. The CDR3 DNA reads TGTGCCAGCAGCCAATTGTCCCTGAGCTCCTACAATGAGCAGTTCTTC.

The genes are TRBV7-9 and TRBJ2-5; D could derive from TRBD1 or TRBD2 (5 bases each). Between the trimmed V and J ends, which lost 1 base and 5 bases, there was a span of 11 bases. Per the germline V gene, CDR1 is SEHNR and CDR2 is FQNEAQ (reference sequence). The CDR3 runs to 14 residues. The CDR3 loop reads CASSLVGGPETQYF. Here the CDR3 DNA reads TGTGCCAGCAGCTTAGTTGGGGGTCCTGAGACCCAGTACTTC.

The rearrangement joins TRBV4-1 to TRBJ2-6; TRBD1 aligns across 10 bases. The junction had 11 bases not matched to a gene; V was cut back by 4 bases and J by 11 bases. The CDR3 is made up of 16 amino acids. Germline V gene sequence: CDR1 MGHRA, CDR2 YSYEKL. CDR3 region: CASSPVRDRGLYVLTF. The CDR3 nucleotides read TGCGCCAGCAGCCCCGTCCGGGACAGGGGCTTGTACGTCCTGACTTTC.

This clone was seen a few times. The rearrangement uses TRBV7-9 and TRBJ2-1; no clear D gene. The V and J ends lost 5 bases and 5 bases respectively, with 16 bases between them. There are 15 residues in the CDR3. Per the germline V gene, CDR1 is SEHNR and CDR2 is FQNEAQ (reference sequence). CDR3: CASSRSSGVDNEQFF. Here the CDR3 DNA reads TGTGCCAGCAGCCGGAGTAGTGGAGTGGACAATGAGCAGTTCTTC.

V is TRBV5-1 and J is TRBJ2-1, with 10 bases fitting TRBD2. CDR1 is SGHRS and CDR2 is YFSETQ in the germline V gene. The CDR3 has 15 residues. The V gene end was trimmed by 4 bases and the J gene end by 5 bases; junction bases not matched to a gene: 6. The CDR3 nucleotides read TGCGCCAGCAGCATCCTAGCGGGGGCCGACAATGAGCAGTTCTTC. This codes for CASSILAGADNEQFF.